This TCR beta chain was observed in a study of human thymus T cells. The CDR3 length is 17 residues. Germline V gene data show CDR1 as SGHVS and CDR2 as FQNEAQ. Trimming stripped 1 base from V and 5 bases from J, with 17 bases between. Those donating were healthy Finnish infants in corrective surgery for congenital heart defects. Some clones are missing from TCRdb's copy, which holds only in-frame ones; the method was immunoSEQ multiplex PCR. The sample holds some 57,000 clones, 90% to 95% seen once. This sequence was found in a boy in the first two years of life with a congenital heart defect but otherwise immunologically healthy. The chain employs TRBV7-8 and TRBJ2-2, with D unresolved. Material for sequencing was blood. The CDR3 DNA follows: TGTGCCAGCAGCTTAGGAGGTTTCAGACCGAGTACCGGGGAGCTGTTTTTT. Encoded protein: CASSLGGFRPSTGELFF.